The sequence of this T cell receptor beta chain was determined in a study of identical twins. Germline CDR1 is KGHSY and CDR2 is FQNENV. The CDR3 extends over 14 amino acids. With 5 bases clipped from V and 0 bases from J, the junction kept 1 base outside the gene matches. This clonotype occurred many times. TCRdb independently ran MiXCR on the 5' RACE reads; one entry per CDR3 protein. The sample comprises about 240,000 distinct CDR3 sequences, about 12% of which are singletons, and 4% to 5% rests with the top ten. These same records also appear under a second study, on yellow fever vaccine responses in identical twins.

The TCR was taken from a woman aged 18-35 years in good health. The chain recombines TRBV16 with TRBJ2-1; 7 bases match TRBD1. The sequenced sample was memory (CD45RO+) T cells sorted from blood. CDR3 DNA sequence: TGTGCCAGCAGCGACAGGGCCTCCTACAATGAGCAGTTCTTC. It yields the protein CASSDRASYNEQFF.